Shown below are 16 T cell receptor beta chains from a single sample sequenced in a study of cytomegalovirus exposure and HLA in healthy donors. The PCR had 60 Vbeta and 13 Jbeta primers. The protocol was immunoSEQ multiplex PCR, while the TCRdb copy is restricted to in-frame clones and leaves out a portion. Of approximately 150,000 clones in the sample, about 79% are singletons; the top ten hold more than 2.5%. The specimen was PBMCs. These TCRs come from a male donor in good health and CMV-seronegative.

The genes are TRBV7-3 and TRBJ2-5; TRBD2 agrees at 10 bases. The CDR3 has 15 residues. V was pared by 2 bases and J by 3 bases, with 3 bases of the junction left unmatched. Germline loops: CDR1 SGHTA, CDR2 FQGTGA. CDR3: CASSLLSGREETQYF. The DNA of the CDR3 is TGTGCCAGCAGCTTACTCAGCGGGAGGGAAGAGACCCAGTACTTC.

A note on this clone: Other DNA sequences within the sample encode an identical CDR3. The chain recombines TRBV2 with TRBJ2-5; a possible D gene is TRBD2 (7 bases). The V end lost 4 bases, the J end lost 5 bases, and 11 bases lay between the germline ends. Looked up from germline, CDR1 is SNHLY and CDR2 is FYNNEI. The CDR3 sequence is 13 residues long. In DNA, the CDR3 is TGTGCCAGCAGTGGAGGGGGGGCCGAGACCCAGTACTTC. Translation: CASSGGGAETQYF.

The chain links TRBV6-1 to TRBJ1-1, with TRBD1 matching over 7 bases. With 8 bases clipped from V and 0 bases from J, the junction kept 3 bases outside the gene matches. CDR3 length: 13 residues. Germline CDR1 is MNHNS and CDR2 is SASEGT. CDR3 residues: CASSDRMNTEAFF. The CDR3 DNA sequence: TGTGCCAGCTCGGACAGGATGAACACTGAAGCTTTCTTT.

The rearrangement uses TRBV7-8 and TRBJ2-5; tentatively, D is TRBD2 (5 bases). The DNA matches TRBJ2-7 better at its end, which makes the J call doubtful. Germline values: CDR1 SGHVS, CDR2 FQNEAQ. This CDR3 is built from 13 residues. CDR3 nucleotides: TGTGCCACCTCCGTTGAGCGGATGTACGAGCAGTACTTC. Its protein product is CATSVERMYEQYF.

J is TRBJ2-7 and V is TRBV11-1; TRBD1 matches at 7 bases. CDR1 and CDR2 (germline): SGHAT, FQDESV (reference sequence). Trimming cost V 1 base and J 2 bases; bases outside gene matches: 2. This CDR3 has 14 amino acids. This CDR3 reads CASSLGQGAYEQYF. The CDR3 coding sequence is TGTGCCAGCAGCTTAGGCCAGGGGGCCTACGAGCAGTACTTC.

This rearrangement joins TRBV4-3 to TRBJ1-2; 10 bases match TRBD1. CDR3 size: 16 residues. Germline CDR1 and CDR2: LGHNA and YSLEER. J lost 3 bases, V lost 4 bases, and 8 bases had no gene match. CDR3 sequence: CASSLLTGTGDYGYTF. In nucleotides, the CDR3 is TGCGCCAGCAGCCTCCTCACCGGGACAGGGGACTATGGCTACACCTTC.

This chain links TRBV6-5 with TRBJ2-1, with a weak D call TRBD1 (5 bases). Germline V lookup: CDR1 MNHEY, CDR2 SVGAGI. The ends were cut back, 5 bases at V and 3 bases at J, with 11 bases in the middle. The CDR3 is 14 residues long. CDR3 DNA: TGTGCCAGCAGTCTGGCAGGGATCTACAATGAGCAGTTCTTC. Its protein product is CASSLAGIYNEQFF.

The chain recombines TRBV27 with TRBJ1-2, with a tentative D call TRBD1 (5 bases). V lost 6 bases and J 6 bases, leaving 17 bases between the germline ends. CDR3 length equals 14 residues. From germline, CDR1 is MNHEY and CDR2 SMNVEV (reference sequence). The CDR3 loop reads CASRYAGGRDGYTF. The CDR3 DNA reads TGTGCCAGCAGATATGCGGGGGGGAGGGATGGCTACACCTTC.

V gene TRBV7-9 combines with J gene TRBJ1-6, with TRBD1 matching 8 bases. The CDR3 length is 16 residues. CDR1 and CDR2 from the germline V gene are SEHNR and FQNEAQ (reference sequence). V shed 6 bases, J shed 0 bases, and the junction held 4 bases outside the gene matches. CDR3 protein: CASSIRGPSYNSPLHF. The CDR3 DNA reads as TGTGCCAGCAGTATCAGGGGGCCCTCCTATAATTCACCCCTCCACTTT.

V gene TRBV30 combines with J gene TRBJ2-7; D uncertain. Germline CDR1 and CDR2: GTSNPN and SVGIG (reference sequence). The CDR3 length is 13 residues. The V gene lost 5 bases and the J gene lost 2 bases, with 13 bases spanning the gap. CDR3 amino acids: CAWYRLPTYEQYF. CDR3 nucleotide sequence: TGTGCCTGGTACAGATTACCTACCTACGAGCAGTACTTC.

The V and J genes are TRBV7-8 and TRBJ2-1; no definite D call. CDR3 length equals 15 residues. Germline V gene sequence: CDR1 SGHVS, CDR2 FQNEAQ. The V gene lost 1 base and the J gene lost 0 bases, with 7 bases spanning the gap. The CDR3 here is CASSLVASSYNEQFF. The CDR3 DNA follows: TGTGCCAGCAGCTTAGTGGCTTCCTCCTACAATGAGCAGTTCTTC.

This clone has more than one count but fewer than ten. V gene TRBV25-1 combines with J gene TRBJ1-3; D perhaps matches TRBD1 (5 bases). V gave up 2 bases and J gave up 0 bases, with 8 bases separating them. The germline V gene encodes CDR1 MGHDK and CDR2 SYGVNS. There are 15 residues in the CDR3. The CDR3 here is CASSEPGLSGNTIYF. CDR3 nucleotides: TGTGCCAGCAGTGAACCGGGACTCTCTGGAAACACCATATATTTT.

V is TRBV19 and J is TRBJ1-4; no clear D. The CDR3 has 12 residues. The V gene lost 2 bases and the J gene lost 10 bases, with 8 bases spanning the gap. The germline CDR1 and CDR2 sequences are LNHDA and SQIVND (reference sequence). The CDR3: CASSITGSKLFF. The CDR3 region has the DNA TGTGCCAGTAGTATAACGGGTTCAAAACTGTTTTTT.

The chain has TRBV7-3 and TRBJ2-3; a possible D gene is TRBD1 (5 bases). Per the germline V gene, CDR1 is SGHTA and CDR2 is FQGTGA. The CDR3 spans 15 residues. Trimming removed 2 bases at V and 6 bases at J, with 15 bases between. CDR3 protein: CASSLQGAGWDTQYF. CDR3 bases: TGTGCCAGCAGCTTACAGGGTGCAGGGTGGGATACGCAGTATTTT. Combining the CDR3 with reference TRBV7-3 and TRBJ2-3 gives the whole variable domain GAGVSQTPSNKVTEKGKYVELRCDPISGHTALYWYRQSLGQGPEFLIYFQGTGAADDSGLPNDRFFAVRPEGSVSTLKIQRTERGDSAVYLCASSLQGAGWDTQYFGPGTRLTVL.

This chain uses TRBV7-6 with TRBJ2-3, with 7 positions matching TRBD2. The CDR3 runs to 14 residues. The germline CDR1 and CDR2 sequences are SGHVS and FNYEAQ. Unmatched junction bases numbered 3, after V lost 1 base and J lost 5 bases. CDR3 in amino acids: CASSLEGRGDTQYF. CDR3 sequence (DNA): TGTGCCAGCAGCTTAGAAGGGAGGGGAGATACGCAGTATTTT.

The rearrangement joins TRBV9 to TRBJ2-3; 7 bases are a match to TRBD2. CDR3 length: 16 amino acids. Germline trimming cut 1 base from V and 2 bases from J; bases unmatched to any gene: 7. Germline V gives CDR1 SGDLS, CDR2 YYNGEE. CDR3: CASSVLGSGVTDTQYF. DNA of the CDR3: TGTGCCAGCAGCGTATTGGGGAGCGGGGTCACAGATACGCAGTATTTT.